Listed below are T cell receptor beta chains from one sample, sequenced in a study of T cells in Graves' hyperthyroidism and ophthalmopathy. TCRdb fed the multiplex PCR reads into MiXCR, producing one record per CDR3 protein. The sample carries roughly 350,000 distinct CDR3 sequences, roughly 15% recorded once. The sample was blood. Source of these receptors: a woman between 40 and 55 years old with Graves' ophthalmopathy. CDR3s include the opening cysteine and the closing phenylalanine or tryptophan. D genes are given only for firm matches.

J gene: TRBJ1-1; V gene: TRBV2; D gene: TRBD1; CDR3 protein: CASRGDRAKTEAFF
J gene: TRBJ1-3; V gene: TRBV10-2; D gene: .; CDR3 protein: CASLPKGDGNTIYF
J gene: TRBJ2-7; V gene: TRBV19; D gene: .; CDR3 protein: CASSRWGTYEQYF
J gene: TRBJ2-5; V gene: TRBV6-1; D gene: TRBD1; CDR3 protein: CASGRPGTGGQETQYF
J gene: TRBJ1-3; V gene: TRBV19; D gene: TRBD1; CDR3 protein: CASSRRQGAAFGNTIHF
J gene: TRBJ2-5; V gene: TRBV6-1; D gene: .; CDR3 protein: CASSERSPGTQYF
J gene: TRBJ1-1; V gene: TRBV18; D gene: .; CDR3 protein: CASSVRGRPPMNTEAFF
J gene: TRBJ2-1; V gene: TRBV6-1; D gene: TRBD2; CDR3 protein: CASRPGLAGVSEQFF
J gene: TRBJ2-7; V gene: TRBV7-2; D gene: .; CDR3 protein: CASSLWMTYEQYF
J gene: TRBJ2-1; V gene: TRBV4-2; D gene: TRBD2; CDR3 protein: CASSRTGLAGRGQFF
J gene: TRBJ1-4; V gene: TRBV20-1; D gene: .; CDR3 protein: CSSISRDVGEKLFF
J gene: TRBJ1-2; V gene: TRBV20-1; D gene: .; CDR3 protein: CSARPRAGLGGYTF
J gene: TRBJ1-1; V gene: TRBV28; D gene: .; CDR3 protein: CASSLTANTEAFF
J gene: TRBJ2-1; V gene: TRBV7-9; D gene: TRBD2; CDR3 protein: CASSLGVAGAGEQFF
J gene: TRBJ2-2; V gene: TRBV27; D gene: .; CDR3 protein: CAGSQGDRLLGGELFF
J gene: TRBJ1-5; V gene: TRBV30; D gene: .; CDR3 protein: CAWSGGESNQPQHF
J gene: TRBJ2-1; V gene: TRBV4-2; D gene: .; CDR3 protein: CASSQVKVQNSNEQFF
J gene: TRBJ1-2; V gene: TRBV19; D gene: .; CDR3 protein: CASSIGFTRGNYGYTF
J gene: TRBJ1-6; V gene: TRBV28; D gene: TRBD1; CDR3 protein: CASSLTGTGQSPLHF
J gene: TRBJ1-1; V gene: TRBV7-9; D gene: .; CDR3 protein: CASSSVENTEAFF
J gene: TRBJ1-1; V gene: TRBV3-1; D gene: TRBD1; CDR3 protein: CASSGQGEFTEAFF
J gene: TRBJ1-1; V gene: TRBV7-9; D gene: .; CDR3 protein: CASSLDNGYTEAFF
J gene: TRBJ1-3; V gene: TRBV7-2; D gene: TRBD1; CDR3 protein: CASSPRQGGGNTIYF
J gene: TRBJ1-5; V gene: TRBV30; D gene: .; CDR3 protein: CAWSTGPSYSNQPQHF
J gene: TRBJ2-5; V gene: TRBV15; D gene: .; CDR3 protein: CATSAEGVETQYF
J gene: TRBJ2-3; V gene: TRBV20-1; D gene: TRBD2; CDR3 protein: CSAGGTLAGATDTQYF
J gene: TRBJ2-7; V gene: TRBV27; D gene: TRBD2; CDR3 protein: CASSWGLGGYEQYF
J gene: TRBJ2-7; V gene: TRBV29-1; D gene: TRBD2; CDR3 protein: CSVVSGETYEQYF
J gene: TRBJ1-2; V gene: TRBV28; D gene: TRBD1; CDR3 protein: CASSPGGSNYGYTF
J gene: TRBJ2-2; V gene: TRBV11-2; D gene: .; CDR3 protein: CASSFMTGSAGELFF